This TCR beta chain was sequenced in a study of blood T cell repertoires in COVID-19. Study-level information: Sources were T cells, B-cell-depleted T cells, or PBMCs; the material itself was cDNA or gDNA.

Germline CDR1 SGHTA, CDR2 FQGNSA. The CDR3 covers 14 residues. Trimming stripped 8 bases from V and 3 bases from J, with 16 bases between. Original methodology: Nucleated cell number was recorded as an estimate derived from reference gene primer amplification. Here immunoSEQ multiplex PCR was the method, and the copy in TCRdb shows in-frame clones only, minus some. V and J calls and clone size are copied from that table; D and trimming were computed from the DNA. Among 90,000 to 150,000 clones, approximately 80% were seen once, and the ten largest hold 3% to 4.5%. The sequencing sample was made of peripheral blood. The J gene is TRBJ2-5, the V gene TRBV7-2; weak D call: TRBD2 (7 bases). This clonotype originated in an elderly woman with acute or convalescent COVID-19. The CDR3 DNA reads TGTGCCAGCGGGGGTAGGGGGGGCAAAGAGACCCAGTACTTC. This translates into CASGGRGGKETQYF.